One and the same sample provided the 29 T cell receptor beta chains below, sequenced in a study of Graves' ophthalmopathy and Graves' hyperthyroidism. Amplified TCR beta CDR3 regions were obtained using RNA transcripts as template. After a first-round RT-PCR with HTBI primers, a second-round multiplex PCR was run. MiXCR, run by TCRdb on the multiplex PCR reads, gives a single entry per CDR3 protein. This table has about 410,000 distinct CDR3 sequences, roughly 18% appearing once. Sequenced sample: peripheral blood. The receptors shown here come from a woman under 30 with Graves' ophthalmopathy.

This clonotype came up many times. This chain joins TRBV6-5 and TRBJ1-2; D gene uncertain. The V end lost 2 bases, the J end lost 0 bases, and 7 bases lay between the germline ends. In germline, CDR1 is MNHEY, CDR2 SVGAGI. The CDR3 contains 14 residues. This chain's CDR3 is CASSYGGANYGYTF. The CDR3 DNA is TGTGCCAGCAGTTACGGTGGAGCTAACTATGGCTACACCTTC.

Ten or more counts support this clonotype. V and J are TRBV12-3 or TRBV12-4 and TRBJ2-2; D is possibly TRBD2 (6 bases). This CDR3 comprises 14 residues. V was pared by 6 bases and J by 5 bases, with 13 bases between. CDR3 nucleotides: TGTGCCAGCAGGACCGGGACTGGGACCGGGGAGCTGTTTTTT. This sequence encodes CASRTGTGTGELFF.

V is TRBV5-1 and J is TRBJ2-7; D possibly corresponds to TRBD1 (5 bases). Trimming cost V 5 bases and J 6 bases, with 21 bases left between them. This CDR3 spans 15 amino acids. In germline, CDR1 is SGHRS, CDR2 YFSETQ. The CDR3 nucleotides read TGCGCCAGCAGGGCAGACAGTTCTGTTCGTGGCGAGCAGTACTTC. Protein: CASRADSSVRGEQYF.

Turning to this clonotype: An end of the junction differs from the germline gene, which may be a read error. V and J are TRBV6-5 and TRBJ2-7, with 10 bases aligning to TRBD1. Per germline, CDR1 MNHEY and CDR2 SVGAGI. This CDR3 has 15 amino acids. This CDR3 is CASSYRDRGSYEQHF. Written as DNA, the CDR3 is TGTGCCAGCAGTTACCGGGACAGGGGATCCTACGAGCAGCACTTC.

At least ten counts were recorded for this clonotype. This sequence joins TRBV10-3 and TRBJ2-5, with D maybe TRBD1 (6 bases). The CDR3 has 15 amino acids. Germline V gene sequence: CDR1 ENHRY, CDR2 SYGVKD. The V end was cut by 2 bases, the J end by 5 bases, with 15 bases between. The CDR3 here is CAISEPRQAAETQYF. CDR3 nucleotide sequence: TGTGCCATCAGTGAGCCCCGACAGGCGGCGGAGACCCAGTACTTC.

This chain connects TRBV28 to TRBJ1-2, with D unclear. From germline, CDR1 is MDHEN and CDR2 SYDVKM. The CDR3 loop spans 13 amino acids. Trimming shortened V by 2 bases and J by 4 bases, and 8 bases separated the two germline ends. The CDR3 protein is CASSLRAIYGYTF. CDR3 DNA sequence: TGTGCCAGCAGTTTAAGGGCCATCTATGGCTACACCTTC.

This clonotype was detected many times. The gene calls are TRBV7-9 and TRBJ1-1; 11 nucleotides line up with TRBD1. Germline V gene sequence: CDR1 SEHNR, CDR2 FQNEAQ (reference sequence). With 2 bases clipped from V and 5 bases from J, the junction kept 10 bases outside the gene matches. The CDR3 is 17 residues long. DNA of the CDR3: TGTGCCAGCAGCTTAAACCGGGACAGGGGGGAGAAGACTGAAGCTTTCTTT. It encodes CASSLNRDRGEKTEAFF.

This rearrangement joins TRBV7-2 to TRBJ2-7; TRBD1 agrees at 8 bases. The CDR3 has 15 amino acids. Germline CDR1 reads SGHTA; CDR2 reads FQGNSA. Trimming at V came to 8 bases and at J to 5 bases, leaving 14 bases not matched to a gene. CDR3 residues: CASGEPRTGNHEQYF. DNA of the CDR3: TGTGCCAGCGGCGAACCACGGACAGGGAACCACGAGCAGTACTTC.

This clonotype was picked up many times. The chain is built from TRBV6-2 or TRBV6-3 and TRBJ1-1, with 7 bases that match TRBD1. The germline V gene encodes CDR1 MNHEY and CDR2 SVGEGT. The CDR3 loop spans 15 amino acids. V lost 4 bases to trimming and J lost 0 bases; unmatched junction nucleotides: 5. CDR3 coding DNA: TGTGCCAGCAGTTTTGGGGACAGCCTGAACACTGAAGCTTTCTTT. It codes for CASSFGDSLNTEAFF.

This clonotype was seen ten or more times. This chain uses TRBV20-1 with TRBJ1-2, with a tentative D call TRBD1 (6 bases). CDR3 size: 16 residues. V was cut by 4 bases and J by 4 bases, with 22 bases left in between. Per the germline V gene, CDR1 is DFQATT and CDR2 is SNEGSKA (reference sequence). CDR3 in amino acids: CSAIVWGPSGTYGYTF. For the CDR3, the DNA is TGCAGTGCTATCGTCTGGGGGCCCTCGGGAACCTATGGCTACACCTTC.

This clonotype was counted at least ten times. The CDR3 is CASTLGRSGNTEAFF. The DNA of the CDR3 is TGTGCCAGCACCCTAGGGCGGTCCGGAAACACTGAAGCTTTCTTT. V usage is TRBV12-3 or TRBV12-4 and J usage is TRBJ1-1; D is ambiguous. This CDR3 contains 15 residues. The V end was cut by 7 bases, the J end by 2 bases, with 17 bases between.

The table lists this clonotype with many counts. The gene calls are TRBV6-2 or TRBV6-3 and TRBJ2-7; TRBD1 aligns across 7 bases. This CDR3 has 15 residues. Trimming removed 6 bases from V and 6 bases from J; junction bases left unmatched: 14. Germline V CDR1 and CDR2: MNHEY, SVGEGT. The CDR3 DNA reads TGTGCCAGCAGCCGAATCGGACAGGATCCCTCCGAGCAGTACTTC. Amino acid sequence: CASSRIGQDPSEQYF.

At least ten counts were recorded for this clonotype. This chain connects TRBV6-2 or TRBV6-3 to TRBJ2-5; a weak D match, TRBD1 (5 bases). The length of the CDR3 is 13 residues. Germline CDR1 and CDR2: MNHEY and SVGEGT. Trimming pared 2 bases from V and 3 bases from J, leaving 7 bases between. CDR3 sequence: CASSYRQKETQYF. DNA of the CDR3: TGTGCCAGCAGTTACCGACAGAAAGAGACCCAGTACTTC.

Many counts were recorded for this clonotype. The chain carries TRBV28 and TRBJ2-2, with 11 bases lining up with TRBD2. V was clipped by 7 bases and J by 7 bases; unmatched bases: 8. CDR1 MDHEN and CDR2 SYDVKM come from the germline V gene. The CDR3 extends over 15 amino acids. CDR3 protein: CASITSGRMNGELFF. The CDR3, as DNA: TGTGCCAGCATCACTAGCGGGAGAATGAACGGGGAGCTGTTTTTT.

In nucleotides, the CDR3 is TGTGCCAGCAGCCGAATGGCCGGGACAGGTACGGACACTGAAGCTTTCTTT. It yields the protein CASSRMAGTGTDTEAFF. The genes are TRBV4-2 and TRBJ1-1; 8 bases line up with TRBD1. Per germline, CDR1 LGHNA and CDR2 YNFKEQ. V was pared by 4 bases and J by 3 bases, with 13 bases of the junction left unmatched. The CDR3 is 17 residues long.

In this sample, this clonotype turned up many times. Possible read error: a much larger clone is one base away. J is TRBJ1-1 and V is TRBV2; 9 bases are a match to TRBD1. The CDR3 extends over 13 amino acids. Germline trimming cut 6 bases from V and 3 bases from J; bases unmatched to any gene: 2. Germline lookup yields CDR1 SNHLY and CDR2 FYNNEI. CDR3 sequence (DNA): TGTGCCAGCAGCGGACAGGGGTACACTGAAGCTTTCTTT. Amino acids: CASSGQGYTEAFF.

CDR3 protein: CASSPPNRNTGELFF. As DNA, the CDR3 is TGTGCCAGCTCACCACCGAATCGGAACACCGGGGAGCTGTTTTTT. The J gene is TRBJ2-2, the V gene TRBV18; no clear D gene. The CDR3 length is 15 residues. From germline, CDR1 is KGHSH and CDR2 LQKENI. V was cut by 0 bases and J by 1 base, with 6 bases left in between.

The chain recombines TRBV6-1 with TRBJ1-2; a possible D gene is TRBD1 (5 bases). Trimming removed 2 bases from V and 0 bases from J, with 13 bases in between. This CDR3 contains 16 residues. Germline V gives CDR1 MNHNS, CDR2 SASEGT. DNA for the CDR3: TGTGCCAGCAGTGAACAGGGAGTAGGGGCTAACTATGGCTACACCTTC. This sequence encodes CASSEQGVGANYGYTF.

The V and J genes are TRBV28 and TRBJ2-5; tentative D call: TRBD2 (7 bases). Germline CDR1 MDHEN, CDR2 SYDVKM. V was trimmed by 2 bases and J by 7 bases, leaving 14 bases between them. CDR3 length: 14 residues. DNA of the CDR3: TGTGCCAGCAGTTTAGGGGGGGCAGCGGCGACCCAGTACTTC. This encodes CASSLGGAAATQYF.

This clonotype has ten or more counts. The chain carries TRBV19 and TRBJ1-1; no clear D gene. Trimming removed 1 base from V and 0 bases from J, with 6 bases in between. CDR1 and CDR2 from the germline V gene are LNHDA and SQIVND (reference sequence). The CDR3 loop spans 14 amino acids. CDR3 residues: CASSIARLNTEAFF. The CDR3 DNA reads TGTGCCAGTAGTATAGCCCGGTTGAACACTGAAGCTTTCTTT.

This clonotype has ten or more counts. V is TRBV12-3 or TRBV12-4 and J is TRBJ2-4; TRBD1 might be the D (5 bases). The CDR3 is 15 residues long. V lost 1 base to trimming and J lost 4 bases, with 11 bases between them. The CDR3 DNA sequence: TGTGCCAGCAGTTTAGGGGGCCTGGCAAAAAACATTCAGTACTTC. Protein sequence: CASSLGGLAKNIQYF.

This clonotype has ten or more counts. The CDR3 sequence is CSAMAETGNQPQHF. CDR3 coding DNA: TGCAGTGCTATGGCAGAAACAGGGAATCAGCCCCAGCATTTT. This chain joins TRBV20-1 and TRBJ1-5; D may be TRBD1 (6 bases). The CDR3 consists of 14 residues. Between the trimmed V and J ends, which lost 4 bases and 4 bases, there was a span of 14 bases. Germline-derived CDR1 and CDR2 are DFQATT and SNEGSKA (reference sequence).

This clonotype appeared many times. The rearrangement links TRBV6-2 or TRBV6-3 to TRBJ2-7; 8 positions match TRBD1. CDR1 MNHEY and CDR2 SVGEGT come from the germline V gene. The CDR3 sequence is 17 residues long. V lost 1 base to trimming and J lost 3 bases; unmatched junction nucleotides: 11. CDR3 sequence: CASSYLTPPGGSYEQYF. The CDR3 DNA is TGTGCCAGCAGTTACTTAACCCCTCCAGGGGGCAGCTACGAGCAGTACTTC.

Many counts were recorded for this clonotype. The chain uses TRBV6-2 or TRBV6-3 and TRBJ1-5, with TRBD1 identical over 8 bases. Germline CDR1 and CDR2: MNHEY and SVGEGT. The CDR3 runs to 14 residues. Trimming at V came to 5 bases and at J to 6 bases, leaving 6 bases not matched to a gene. CDR3 coding DNA: TGTGCCAGCAGTCCAGGGGGCAGAGGTCAGCCCCAGCATTTT. It encodes CASSPGGRGQPQHF.

This clonotype was counted many times. This rearrangement joins TRBV11-2 to TRBJ2-5, with D hard to call. Germline CDR1 is SGHAT and CDR2 is FQNNGV. V lost 2 bases and J lost 4, with 11 bases in between. The CDR3 totals 14 residues. The CDR3 nucleotides are TGTGCCAGCAGCTTATCCAGGCCAGGAGAGACCCAGTACTTC. Its translation: CASSLSRPGETQYF. Full variable domain (rest looked up from reference TRBV11-2 and TRBJ2-5): EAGVAQSPRYKIIEKRQSVAFWCNPISGHATLYWYQQILGQGPKLLIQFQNNGVVDDSQLPKDRFSAERLKGVDSTLKIQPAKLEDSAVYLCASSLSRPGETQYFGPGTRLLVL.

This clonotype showed up many times. The chain uses TRBV29-1 and TRBJ1-1; D is perhaps TRBD1 (5 bases). Germline loops: CDR1 SQVTM, CDR2 ANQGSEA. CDR3 size: 11 residues. CDR3 loop: CTGRVNTEAFF. CDR3 nucleotides: TGCACGGGCAGGGTGAACACTGAAGCTTTCTTT.

This clonotype was picked up many times. The chain is built from TRBV20-1 and TRBJ1-6, with TRBD1 identical over 7 bases. This CDR3 region has 16 residues. J lost 14 bases, V lost 0 bases, and 16 bases had no gene match. Germline values: CDR1 DFQATT, CDR2 SNEGSKA (reference sequence). The CDR3 here is CSAREGGGLSRLALHF. The DNA for the CDR3 is TGCAGTGCTAGAGAAGGGGGCGGGCTCTCCCGATTGGCCCTCCACTTT.

This clonotype was counted at least ten times. V usage is TRBV2 and J usage is TRBJ2-7, with no clear D. This CDR3 has 13 amino acids. Germline values: CDR1 SNHLY, CDR2 FYNNEI. Trimming shortened V by 3 bases and J by 1 base, and 7 bases separated the two germline ends. The CDR3 DNA sequence: TGTGCCAGCAGTGAGACACCGTCCTACGAGCAGTACTTC. It yields the protein CASSETPSYEQYF.

This clonotype has only a few counts. The J gene is TRBJ2-5, the V gene TRBV4-2, with D tentatively TRBD1 (5 bases). The V gene's germline CDR1 is LGHNA and CDR2 YNFKEQ. Trimming removed 2 bases at V and 2 bases at J, with 9 bases between. The CDR3 runs 14 residues. The CDR3 coding sequence is TGTGCCAGCAGCCAACCCGACAGACAAGAGACCCAGTACTTC. This translates into CASSQPDRQETQYF.